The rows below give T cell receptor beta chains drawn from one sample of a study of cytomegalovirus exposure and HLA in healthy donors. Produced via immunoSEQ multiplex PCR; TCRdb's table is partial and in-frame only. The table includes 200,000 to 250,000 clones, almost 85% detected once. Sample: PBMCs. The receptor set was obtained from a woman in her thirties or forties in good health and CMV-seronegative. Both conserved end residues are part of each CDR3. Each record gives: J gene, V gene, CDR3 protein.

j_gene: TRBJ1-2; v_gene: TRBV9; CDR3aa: CASSVTTNYGYTF
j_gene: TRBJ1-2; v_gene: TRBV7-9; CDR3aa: CASSSGDRASTF
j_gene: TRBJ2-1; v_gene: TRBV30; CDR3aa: CAWSYDRSGGANEQFF
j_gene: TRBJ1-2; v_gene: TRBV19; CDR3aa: CASSRTGTGNNYGYTF
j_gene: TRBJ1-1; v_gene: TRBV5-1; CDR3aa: CASSLADGYTEAFF
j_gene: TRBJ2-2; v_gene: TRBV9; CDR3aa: CASSAWSRTGELFF
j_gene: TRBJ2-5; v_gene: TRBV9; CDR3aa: CASSVRGQSETQYF
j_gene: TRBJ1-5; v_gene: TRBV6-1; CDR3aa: CASSRGDQPQHF
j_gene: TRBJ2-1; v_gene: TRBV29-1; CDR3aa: CSVEGGPFF
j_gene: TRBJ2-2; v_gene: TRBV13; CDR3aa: CASSSLARQGMNTGELFF
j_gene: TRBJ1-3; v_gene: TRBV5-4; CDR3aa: CASSPGGRTGSGNTIYF
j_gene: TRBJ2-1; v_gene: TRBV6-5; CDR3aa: CASSSREAVNEQFF
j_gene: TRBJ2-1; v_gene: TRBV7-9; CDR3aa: CASSLVSGGAREQFF
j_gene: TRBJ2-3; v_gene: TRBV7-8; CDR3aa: CASSLLAGADTQYF
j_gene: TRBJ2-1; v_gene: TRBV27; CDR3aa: CASRSLLPTARGQFF
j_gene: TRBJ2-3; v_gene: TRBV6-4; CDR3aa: CASSDSTGVSTDTQYF
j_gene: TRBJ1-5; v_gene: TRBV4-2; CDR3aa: CASSQEVKLRGGNQPQHF
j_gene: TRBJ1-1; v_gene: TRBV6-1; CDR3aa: CASSQISGNTEAFF
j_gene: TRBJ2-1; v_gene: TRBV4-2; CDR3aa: CASSQVSGSYNEQFF
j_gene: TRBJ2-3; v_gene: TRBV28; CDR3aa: CASSTDGGQLDTQYF
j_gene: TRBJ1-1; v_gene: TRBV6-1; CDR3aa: CASNIRGRTEAFF
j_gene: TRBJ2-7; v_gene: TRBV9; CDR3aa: CASSVGHSSYEQYF
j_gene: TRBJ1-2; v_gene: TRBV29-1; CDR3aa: CSVEYGQRYGYTF
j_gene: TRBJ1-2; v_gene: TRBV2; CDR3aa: CARTGYYGYTF
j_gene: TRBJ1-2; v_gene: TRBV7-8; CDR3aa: CASSLSTGGGNYGYTF
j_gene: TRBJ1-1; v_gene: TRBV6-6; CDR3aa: CASSYADRAAFF
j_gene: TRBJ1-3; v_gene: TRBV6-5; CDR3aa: CASSPFPGAGNTIYF
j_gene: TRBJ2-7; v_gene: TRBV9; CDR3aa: CASSPRQGAYEQYF
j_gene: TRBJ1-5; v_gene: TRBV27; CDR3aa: CASSFSGRQQPQHF
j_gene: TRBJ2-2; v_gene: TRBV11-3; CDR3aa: CASSRRDRRTNGELFF
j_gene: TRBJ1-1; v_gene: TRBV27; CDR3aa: CASSLSLTGRGDTEAFF
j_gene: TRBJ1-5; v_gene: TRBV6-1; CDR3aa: CASSAQGQPQHF
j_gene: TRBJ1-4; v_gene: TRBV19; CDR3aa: CASSPGTLFGEKLFF
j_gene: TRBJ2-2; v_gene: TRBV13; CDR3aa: CASSVSASNTGELFF
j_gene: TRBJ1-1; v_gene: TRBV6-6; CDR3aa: CASSSGVAEAFF
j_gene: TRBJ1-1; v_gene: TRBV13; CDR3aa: CASSKQGTEAFF
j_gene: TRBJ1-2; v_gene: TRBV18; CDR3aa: CASSAITGVVDYGYTF
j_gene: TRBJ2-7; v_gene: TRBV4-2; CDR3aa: CASSQDGTGVRSYEQYF
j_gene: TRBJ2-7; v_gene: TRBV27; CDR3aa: CASSSGTGLYSAYF
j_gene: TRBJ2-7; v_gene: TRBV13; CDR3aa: CASSLGPLTGASYEQYF
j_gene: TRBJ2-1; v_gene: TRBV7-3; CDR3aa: CASSLGGDSYNEQFF
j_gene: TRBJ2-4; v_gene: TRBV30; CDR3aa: CAWSVRGGNIQYF
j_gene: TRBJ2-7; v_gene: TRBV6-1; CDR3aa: CASKEYSYEQYF
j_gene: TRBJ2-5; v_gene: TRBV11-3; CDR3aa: CASSNPTGQLTETQYF
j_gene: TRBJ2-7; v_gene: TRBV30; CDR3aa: CAWSVKGINEQYF
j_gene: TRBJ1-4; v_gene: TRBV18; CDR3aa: CASSPRAVEYEKLFF
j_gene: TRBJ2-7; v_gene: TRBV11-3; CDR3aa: CASSLDSARSLYEQYF
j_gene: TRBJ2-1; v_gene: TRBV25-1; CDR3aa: CASSEYMEDEQFF
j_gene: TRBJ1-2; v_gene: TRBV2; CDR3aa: CASSQQQGGVNYGYTF
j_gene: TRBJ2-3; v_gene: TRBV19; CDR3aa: CASTSRGGADTQYF
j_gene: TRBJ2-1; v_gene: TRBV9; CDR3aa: CASSVDQGRDEQFF
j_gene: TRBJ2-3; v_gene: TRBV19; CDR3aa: CASSITSGGTDTQYF
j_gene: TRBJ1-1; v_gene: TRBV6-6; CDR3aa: CASTLAGGSTEAFF
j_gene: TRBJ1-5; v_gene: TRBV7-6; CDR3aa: CASSLALVGPYSNQPQHF
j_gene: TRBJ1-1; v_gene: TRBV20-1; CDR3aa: CSARLQGGAFF
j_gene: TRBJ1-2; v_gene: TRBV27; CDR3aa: CASSLSGQANYGYTF
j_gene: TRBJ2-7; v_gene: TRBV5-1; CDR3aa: CASSLGGHTPYEQYF